In this sample, the clone carrying this TCR beta chain turned up many times. The target antigen is unknown. The V gene lost 0 bases and the J gene lost 0 bases, with 9 bases spanning the gap. The germline V gene has CDR1 DFQATT and CDR2 SNEGSKA (reference sequence). The CDR3 is 15 residues long. The sample belongs to a study of naive and memory T cell subsets. The beta constant-region primer was an equimolar mix of two oligonucleotides covering TRBC1 and TRBC2. Four rounds of PCR amplified the ligated cDNA using nested alpha and beta constant-region primers plus SP2. TCRdb used MiXCR to reprocess the UMI-ligation and nested PCR reads, holding one entry per CDR3 protein. The sample lists about 34,000 distinct CDR3 sequences; under 20% were seen once. Study-wide points: Gini index rose across naive, CM, EM and EMRA in CD4 and CD8. In naive cells, over 85% of TCR sequences were seen only once.

The chain links TRBV20-1 to TRBJ1-3; D gene unclear. This TCR derives from a human donor in good health. The specimen sequenced was effector memory CD4+ T cells from blood. The sample's subset: effector memory, CD45RA- CD27-. DNA of the CDR3: TGCAGTGCTAGAGATCCAAATAACTCTGGAAACACCATATATTTT. This codes for CSARDPNNSGNTIYF.